This TCR beta chain was retrieved from a study of T cell responses to AZD1222 COVID-19 vaccine. Some clones are missing from TCRdb's copy, which holds only in-frame ones; the method was immunoSEQ multiplex PCR. The sample carries roughly 190,000 clones, more than 75% recorded once. The CDR3 contains 16 residues. Trimming removed 3 bases from V and 4 bases from J; junction bases left unmatched: 6. Germline-derived CDR1 and CDR2 are SGHVS and FQNEAQ. The TCR sequence derives from an adult in good health. The sample consisted of peripheral blood, taken on day 0 of AZD1222 vaccination. The chain has TRBV7-8 and TRBJ1-5, with 10 positions matching TRBD1. The CDR3 DNA sequence: TGTGCCAGCAGCTTCGCGGACAGGGGGGGGAATCAGCCCCAGCATTTT. Protein sequence: CASSFADRGGNQPQHF.